The 8 T cell receptor beta chains below come from one sample, sequenced in a study of cytomegalovirus exposure and HLA in healthy donors. Primers included in the PCR were 60 Vbeta and 13 Jbeta primers. Clones were read by immunoSEQ multiplex PCR, and TCRdb kept only the in-frame ones, dropping some. The sample carries about 160,000 clones, around 80% recorded once. Sequencing used PBMCs. Receptors were obtained from a girl between 10 and 17 years old in good health and CMV-seropositive.

The sample holds one count of this clone. V gene TRBV28 combines with J gene TRBJ1-1; D ambiguous. The CDR3 totals 15 residues. CDR1 and CDR2 from the germline V gene are MDHEN and SYDVKM. V lost 11 bases and J 3 bases, leaving 22 bases between the germline ends. The CDR3 here is CACKLGSSGDTEAFF. The CDR3 nucleotides read TGTGCCTGCAAACTGGGGAGTTCCGGGGACACTGAAGCTTTCTTT.

The chain uses TRBV7-3 and TRBJ2-1; D uncertain. V lost 1 base and J lost 0, with 7 bases in between. The CDR3 is 15 residues long. Per the germline V gene, CDR1 is SGHTA and CDR2 is FQGTGA. The DNA of the CDR3 is TGTGCCAGCAGCTTAAGGGCGAGCTCCTACAATGAGCAGTTCTTC. Its translation: CASSLRASSYNEQFF.

This chain connects TRBV5-1 to TRBJ2-3, with TRBD2 matching over 8 bases. Germline assignment: CDR1 SGHRS and CDR2 YFSETQ. The V gene end was trimmed by 1 base and the J gene end by 4 bases; junction bases not matched to a gene: 2. CDR3 size: 14 residues. The CDR3 loop reads CASSLSGSSDTQYF. The CDR3, as DNA: TGCGCCAGCAGCTTGAGCGGGAGTTCAGATACGCAGTATTTT. The whole variable domain, filled in from reference TRBV5-1 and TRBJ2-3, reads KAGVTQTPRYLIKTRGQQVTLSCSPISGHRSVSWYQQTPGQGLQFLFEYFSETQRNKGNFPGRFSGRQFSNSRSEMNVSTLELGDSALYLCASSLSGSSDTQYFGPGTRLTVL.

The chain has TRBV9 and TRBJ2-5; 7 bases are shared with TRBD1. CDR3 length: 16 amino acids. The ends lost 0 bases at V and 1 base at J; junction bases unmatched: 6. CDR1 and CDR2 from the germline V gene are SGDLS and YYNGEE. The CDR3: CASSVETGVLQETQYF. The CDR3 DNA follows: TGTGCCAGCAGCGTAGAAACAGGGGTACTCCAAGAGACCCAGTACTTC. Complete variable domain (other parts from reference TRBV9 and TRBJ2-5): DSGVTQTPKHLITATGQRVTLRCSPRSGDLSVYWYQQSLDQGLQFLIQYYNGEERAKGNILERFSAQQFPDLHSELNLSSLELGDSALYFCASSVETGVLQETQYFGPGTRLLVL.

The chain links TRBV18 to TRBJ2-3, with 10 bases identical to TRBD2. V shed 2 bases and J 4 bases; nucleotides not matched to a gene: 3. Per the germline V gene, CDR1 is KGHSH and CDR2 is LQKENI. The CDR3 loop spans 15 amino acids. This CDR3 is CASSPRTSGPDTQYF. The CDR3 nucleotides are TGTGCCAGCTCACCAAGGACTAGCGGCCCAGATACGCAGTATTTT.

V gene TRBV19 combines with J gene TRBJ2-1; 8 bases match TRBD2. V shed 3 bases, J shed 1 base, and the junction held 14 bases outside the gene matches. The germline V gene has CDR1 LNHDA and CDR2 SQIVND (reference sequence). The CDR3 is 19 amino acids. The DNA of the CDR3 is TGTGCCAGTAGTATGGGGGATAGCGGGAAGGGAGGATCCTACAATGAGCAGTTCTTC. Encoded protein: CASSMGDSGKGGSYNEQFF. Complete variable domain (other parts from reference TRBV19 and TRBJ2-1): DGGITQSPKYLFRKEGQNVTLSCEQNLNHDAMYWYRQDPGQGLRLIYYSQIVNDFQKGDIAEGYSVSREKKESFPLTVTSAQKNPTAFYLCASSMGDSGKGGSYNEQFFGPGTRLTVL.

This chain connects TRBV29-1 to TRBJ2-5; D possibly corresponds to TRBD2 (6 bases). V dropped 3 bases and J dropped 1 base, with 9 bases sitting between them. CDR3 size: 13 residues. CDR1 is SQVTM, CDR2 ANQGSEA, per germline. This CDR3 is CSVDLGLQETQYF. The CDR3 DNA follows: TGCAGCGTTGATCTGGGACTCCAAGAGACCCAGTACTTC.

This sequence joins TRBV25-1 and TRBJ2-1, with 8 nucleotides matching TRBD1. CDR1 is MGHDK, CDR2 SYGVNS, per germline. V lost 6 bases and J lost 8; bases outside the gene matches: 12. This CDR3 spans 15 amino acids. The CDR3 DNA is TGTGCCAGCAGGTCCAGGACAGGGAGTGGACATGAGCAGTTCTTC. Its translation is CASRSRTGSGHEQFF.